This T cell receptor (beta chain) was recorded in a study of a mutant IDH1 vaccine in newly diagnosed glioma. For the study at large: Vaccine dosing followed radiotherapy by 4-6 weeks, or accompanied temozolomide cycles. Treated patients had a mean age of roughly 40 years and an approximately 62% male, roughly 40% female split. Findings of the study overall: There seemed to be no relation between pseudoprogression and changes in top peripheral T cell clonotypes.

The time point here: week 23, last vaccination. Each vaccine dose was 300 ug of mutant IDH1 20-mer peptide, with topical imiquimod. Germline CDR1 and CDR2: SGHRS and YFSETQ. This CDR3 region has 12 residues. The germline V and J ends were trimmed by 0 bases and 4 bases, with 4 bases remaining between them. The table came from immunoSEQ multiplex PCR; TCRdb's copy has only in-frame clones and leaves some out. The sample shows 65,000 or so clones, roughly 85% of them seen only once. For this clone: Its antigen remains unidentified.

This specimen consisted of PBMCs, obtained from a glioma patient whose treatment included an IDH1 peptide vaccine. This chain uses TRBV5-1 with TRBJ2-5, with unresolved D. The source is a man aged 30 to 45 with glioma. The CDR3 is CASSLDRETQYF. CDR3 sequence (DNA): TGCGCCAGCAGCTTGGATCGAGAGACCCAGTACTTC.